These T cell receptor beta chains were read from a single sample in a study of PD-1 blockade in classical Hodgkin lymphoma. Data came from immunoSEQ multiplex PCR; TCRdb stores just in-frame clones and leaves some out. The table lists about 35,000 clones, roughly 91% of them singletons. Sequenced: CD4+ T cells from blood. These receptor sequences come from a human donor with classical Hodgkin lymphoma. The CDR3 runs from the conserved cysteine through the conserved F or W. A D gene is named only where the DNA matches it firmly. Only part of the rows carry a size: once, few, many, or a class if the clone is expanded.

TRBJ1-1	once	NA	TRBV7-6	CASSLVLSGNTEAFF	TGTGCCAGCAGCTTAGTCCTGTCAGGGAACACTGAAGCTTTCTTT
TRBJ2-6	NA	NA	TRBV6-5	CASSRDRSGANVLTF	TGTGCCAGCAGCCGCGACAGGTCTGGGGCCAACGTCCTGACTTTC
TRBJ1-3	few	NA	TRBV5-1	CASSLDGGSGNTIYF	TGCGCCAGCAGCTTGGATGGGGGCTCTGGAAACACCATATATTTT
TRBJ2-5	NA	NA	TRBV28	CASSISGTNYFDPYF	TGTGCCAGCAGTATAAGTGGGACAAATTATTTCGATCCGTACTTC
TRBJ1-6	few	NA	TRBV10-3	CAISESTANNSPLHF	TGTGCCATCAGTGAGTCGACGGCCAATAATTCACCCCTCCACTTT
TRBJ1-2	NA	NA	TRBV15	CATSRDKNTRGYTF	TGTGCCACCAGCAGAGATAAAAACACGCGGGGCTACACCTTC
TRBJ1-3	NA	NA	TRBV28	CASSLLAGSGNTIYF	TGTGCCAGCAGTTTATTAGCGGGGTCTGGAAACACCATATATTTT
TRBJ2-1	NA	TRBD2	TRBV30	CAWSVRRESEQFF	TGTGCCTGGAGTGTACGGCGGGAGAGCGAGCAGTTCTTC
TRBJ2-2	NA	TRBD1	TRBV28	CASSLDRVPGELFF	TGTGCCAGCAGCCTAGACAGGGTGCCCGGGGAGCTGTTTTTT
TRBJ1-2	NA	NA	TRBV6-1	CASSVGRSTNYGYTF	TGTGCCAGCAGTGTGGGAAGGAGTACTAACTATGGCTACACCTTC
TRBJ1-5	once	NA	TRBV11-2	CASSFGIGSNQPQHF	TGTGCCAGCAGCTTTGGCATCGGTAGCAATCAGCCCCAGCATTTT
TRBJ1-6	NA	TRBD1	TRBV19	CASGDSYNSPLHF	TGTGCCAGCGGGGACAGCTATAATTCACCCCTCCACTTT
TRBJ1-1	NA	TRBD1	TRBV7-2	CASSPRQGGNTEAFF	TGTGCCAGCAGCCCAAGACAGGGGGGGAACACTGAAGCTTTCTTT
TRBJ1-4	NA	TRBD1	TRBV4-1	CASSQAEDRPYVGEKLFF	TGCGCCAGCAGCCAAGCTGAGGACAGGCCTTACGTAGGTGAAAAACTGTTTTTT
TRBJ2-7	NA	TRBD1	TRBV28	CASSSPGQATYEQYF	TGTGCCAGCAGTTCTCCGGGACAGGCGACCTACGAGCAGTACTTC
TRBJ2-6	NA	NA	TRBV5-4	CASSSDGLGANVLTF	TGTGCCAGCAGCTCCGACGGGCTGGGGGCCAACGTCCTGACTTTC
TRBJ2-5	few	NA	TRBV19	CASSSRRLSGSEQETQYF	TGTGCCAGTAGTTCCCGTAGGCTTTCGGGGTCAGAACAAGAGACCCAGTACTTC
TRBJ1-2	few	NA	TRBV29-1	CSAASANYGYTF	TGCAGCGCCGCCTCAGCAAACTATGGCTACACCTTC
TRBJ1-2	NA	TRBD1	TRBV10-3	CAISATGGYGYTF	TGTGCCATCAGTGCTACAGGGGGCTATGGCTACACCTTC
TRBJ1-5	NA	NA	TRBV7-2	CASSPTVTYNQPQHF	TGTGCCAGCAGCCCGACAGTAACCTACAATCAGCCCCAGCATTTT
TRBJ1-2	NA	NA	TRBV7-9	CASSPGEGYTF	TGTGCCAGCAGCCCCGGGGAAGGCTACACCTTC
TRBJ2-7	NA	NA	TRBV6-5	CASSYSGVALGEQYF	TGTGCCAGCAGTTACTCAGGAGTAGCACTGGGCGAGCAGTACTTC
TRBJ1-5	NA	NA	TRBV28	CASSFVGNPQPQHF	TGTGCCAGCAGTTTTGTGGGCAATCCTCAGCCCCAGCATTTT
TRBJ2-1	NA	TRBD1	TRBV11-2	CASSLVQGARFEQFF	TGTGCCAGCAGCTTGGTCCAGGGGGCAAGGTTTGAGCAGTTCTTC
TRBJ2-1	NA	NA	TRBV27	CASYGYNEQFF	TGTGCCAGCTACGGATACAATGAGCAGTTCTTC
TRBJ1-2	NA	NA	TRBV5-1	CASSFEDSNYGYTF	TGCGCCAGCAGCTTCGAGGACAGTAACTATGGCTACACCTTC
TRBJ2-5	once	NA	TRBV29-1	CSVPLEGGETQYF	TGCAGCGTCCCCTTGGAGGGGGGAGAGACCCAGTACTTC
TRBJ1-5	NA	NA	TRBV10-3	CAISAGDSNQPQHF	TGTGCCATCAGTGCGGGGGATAGCAATCAGCCCCAGCATTTT
TRBJ2-5	NA	TRBD2	TRBV27	CASAALASGGETQYF	TGTGCCAGCGCTGCCTTGGCTAGCGGGGGAGAGACCCAGTACTTC
TRBJ2-1	once	NA	TRBV18	CASSRSTGDEQFF	TGTGCCAGCTCACGATCCACTGGGGATGAGCAGTTCTTC
TRBJ2-5	NA	NA	TRBV6-5	CASSYGETQYF	TGTGCCAGCAGTTACGGGGAGACCCAGTACTTC
TRBJ2-3	NA	TRBD1	TRBV10-1	CASSQHGQGFADTQYF	TGCGCCAGCAGTCAACACGGACAGGGGTTCGCAGATACGCAGTATTTT
TRBJ2-5	NA	NA	TRBV28	CASSSPGTEETQYF	TGTGCCAGCAGTTCCCCCGGGACGGAAGAGACCCAGTACTTC
TRBJ1-2	NA	TRBD1	TRBV10-3	CAISGARGRTNYGYTF	TGTGCCATCAGTGGAGCCAGGGGGAGAACTAACTATGGCTACACCTTC
TRBJ1-1	NA	NA	TRBV6-1	CASTGAVNTEAFF	TGTGCCAGCACCGGGGCCGTGAACACTGAAGCTTTCTTT
TRBJ1-1	NA	TRBD1	TRBV6-5	CASSYDRGNTEAFF	TGTGCCAGCAGTTATGACAGGGGGAACACTGAAGCTTTCTTT
TRBJ2-5	NA	NA	TRBV19	CASSMRGGVETQYF	TGTGCCAGTAGTATGCGCGGGGGCGTGGAGACCCAGTACTTC
TRBJ1-5	NA	NA	TRBV7-2	CASTSLGGNQPQHF	TGTGCCAGCACCTCGTTGGGGGGCAATCAGCCCCAGCATTTT
TRBJ2-1	NA	TRBD1	TRBV29-1	CSASGQVMNEQFF	TGCAGCGCCTCAGGACAGGTCATGAATGAGCAGTTCTTC
TRBJ2-7	NA	NA	TRBV10-1	CASSQGGNEQYF	TGCGCCAGCAGTCAGGGGGGGAACGAGCAGTACTTC
TRBJ2-6	NA	NA	TRBV5-1	CASSLSSSGANVLTF	TGCGCCAGCAGCTTGAGTAGCTCTGGGGCCAACGTCCTGACTTTC
TRBJ2-6	NA	NA	TRBV30	CAWSVPGANVLTF	TGTGCCTGGAGTGTGCCCGGGGCCAACGTCCTGACTTTC
TRBJ2-1	NA	NA	TRBV7-9	CASSLANEQFF	TGTGCCAGCAGCTTAGCCAATGAGCAGTTCTTC
TRBJ2-7	NA	TRBD1	TRBV28	CASSKGTGGSYEQYF	TGTGCCAGCAGTAAAGGGACAGGGGGTTCCTACGAGCAGTACTTC
TRBJ1-1	NA	NA	TRBV29-1	CSGLPQPNTEAFF	TGCAGCGGACTACCCCAGCCGAACACTGAAGCTTTCTTT
TRBJ1-6	NA	NA	TRBV5-1	CASSLAYSGAQGNSPLHF	TGCGCCAGCAGCTTGGCCTATTCGGGGGCTCAGGGGAATTCACCCCTCCACTTT
TRBJ1-4	NA	TRBD1	TRBV28	CASSLGQGKEKLFF	TGTGCCAGCAGTTTAGGACAGGGAAAGGAAAAACTGTTTTTT
TRBJ2-5	NA	NA	TRBV11-2	CASSPMGDRETQYF	TGTGCCAGCAGCCCCATGGGGGACCGAGAGACCCAGTACTTC
TRBJ2-6	NA	NA	TRBV30	CAWFMGSGANVLTF	TGTGCCTGGTTTATGGGCTCTGGGGCCAACGTCCTGACTTTC
TRBJ2-5	NA	NA	TRBV7-9	CASVKNQETQYF	TGTGCCAGCGTGAAGAACCAAGAGACCCAGTACTTC
TRBJ2-3	once	TRBD2	TRBV7-2	CASSLVGTSGSADTQYF	TGTGCCAGCAGCTTAGTCGGGACTAGCGGGAGCGCAGATACGCAGTATTTT
TRBJ2-4	NA	NA	TRBV7-9	CASSLGGVEGQNIQYF	TGTGCCAGCAGCTTAGGGGGGGTGGAAGGCCAAAACATTCAGTACTTC
TRBJ2-5	NA	NA	TRBV23-1	CASSQSEEETVETQYF	TGCGCCAGCAGTCAATCGGAGGAGGAAACTGTAGAGACCCAGTACTTC
TRBJ1-4	NA	NA	TRBV5-4	CASSPTGATNEKLFF	TGTGCCAGCAGCCCGACGGGTGCAACTAATGAAAAACTGTTTTTT
TRBJ1-2	few	NA	TRBV4-2	CASSQGTGADYGYTF	TGTGCCAGCAGCCAAGGTACGGGGGCGGACTATGGCTACACCTTC
TRBJ1-3	NA	NA	TRBV11-3	CASSSGLDTGNTIYF	TGTGCCAGCAGCTCTGGTCTCGACACTGGAAACACCATATATTTT
TRBJ1-1	NA	NA	TRBV5-1	CASSGQGGTEAFF	TGCGCCAGCAGCGGTCAGGGTGGAACTGAAGCTTTCTTT
TRBJ1-2	few	NA	TRBV6-1	CASSEETARF	TGTGCCAGCAGTGAAGAGACGGCCAGGTTC
TRBJ2-1	NA	TRBD2	TRBV10-3	CAISPGVAGAYNEQFF	TGTGCCATCAGCCCCGGTGTAGCGGGAGCCTACAATGAGCAGTTCTTC
TRBJ2-1	NA	NA	TRBV10-1	CASSESGRGEQFF	TGCGCCAGCAGTGAATCAGGGCGGGGTGAGCAGTTCTTC